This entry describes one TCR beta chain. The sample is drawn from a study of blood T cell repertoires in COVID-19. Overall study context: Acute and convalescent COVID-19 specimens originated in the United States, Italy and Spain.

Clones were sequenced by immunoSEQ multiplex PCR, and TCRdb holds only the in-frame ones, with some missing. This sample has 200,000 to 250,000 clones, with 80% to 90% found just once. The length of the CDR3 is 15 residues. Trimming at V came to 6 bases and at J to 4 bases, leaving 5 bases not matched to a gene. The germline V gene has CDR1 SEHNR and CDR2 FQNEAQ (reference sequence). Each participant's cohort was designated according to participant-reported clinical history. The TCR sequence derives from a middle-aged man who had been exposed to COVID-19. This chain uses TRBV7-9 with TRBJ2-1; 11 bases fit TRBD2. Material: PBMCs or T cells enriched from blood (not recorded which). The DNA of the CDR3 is TGTGCCAGCAGAGCGACTAGCGGGACTTACAATGAGCAGTTCTTC. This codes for CASRATSGTYNEQFF.